This T cell receptor (beta chain) was found in a study of blood T cell repertoires in COVID-19 (TCRdb year 2020). For the wider study: Collaborator samples came from the United States, Italy and Spain and covered acute and convalescent phases of COVID-19. The repertoires were made available in a free public database intended to serve as a resource for research on the immune response to SARS-CoV-2. Samples came from the ongoing ImmuneRACE study (first 160 participants) plus 1,254 subjects from 6 global collaborators. The dataset comprised deeply sampled blood TCRbeta repertoires from subjects exposed to, actively infected with, or recovered from COVID-19. A de-identified subject ID, COVID-19 status, age in years and sex were almost always included in the sample metadata. Where HLA class I and class II types were available, the types were taken from metadata supplied by the sample provider, not from assay-based typing. The material from the prospective study consisted of cDNA or gDNA derived from T cells, B-cell-depleted T cells, or PBMCs.

TCRbeta CDR3 regions were amplified from genomic DNA using the immunoSEQ Assay, a bias-controlled multiplex PCR. As for the authors' bioinformatics: Nucleated cell counts per sample were estimated from amplification of reference gene primers within the assay. To quantify the absolute abundance of each unique TCRbeta CDR3 rearrangement, sequence reads were collapsed and filtered. For each sample, productive Simpson clonality was calculated by taking the square root of Simpson's diversity index across productive rearrangements. TCRdb's version of the immuneACCESS table is confined to in-frame rearrangements and falls short of the full clone set. An unresolved V gene accounts for under half of the shortfall where checked; the remainder is of unknown origin. The V and J calls and clone size come from that table; D and trimming were worked out from the DNA. This sample holds around 250,000 clones; 83% were observed only once. Roughly 8.7% of the sample is in the top ten clones.

The paper as a whole reports these results and caveats: Clinical and demographic metadata were provided uncurated, with the amount varying by source and participant.

Whole blood was collected in K2EDTA tubes by collaborating institutions according to the institutions' own protocols. For TCRbeta analysis, collaborators shipped samples as frozen whole blood, isolated PBMCs, or DNA extracted from either of those sample types. Regarding this clone: Which antigen it targets is not known. The record has no base qualities; no much larger clone is one base away.

Sequenced material: peripheral blood. This receptor was obtained from a man aged 35 to 55 with active or convalescent COVID-19.

The CDR3 sequence is CASSQVRDSVYEQYF. The nucleotides are TGTGCCAGCAGCCAAGTTCGGGACAGCGTATACGAGCAGTACTTC. The chain couples TRBV3-1 (or the pseudogene TRBV3-2) to TRBJ2-7, with 7 middle bases fitting TRBD1. The CDR3 starts with the cysteine, ends with the phenylalanine, and has 15 residues. Just the 45-base CDR3 DNA is kept, in frame starting at base 1. V ends up 1 base short and J 4 bases short, with an unmatched junction base count of 7. Sequences LGHDT (CDR1) and YNNKEL (CDR2) are obtained from the germline V gene (reference sequence).